This TCR beta chain was identified in a study of identical twins (dated by TCRdb to 2016 to 2017). Background on the whole study: To test whether fetal clonotypes persist, the study used deep sequencing on TCR alpha and beta repertoires from monozygotic twins, unrelated adults of various ages, and cord blood. To rule out contamination, replicate twin experiments were performed at different times with different library preparation protocols.

The library was produced with 5' RACE. The instrument given in TCRdb is Illumina HiSeq 2000. Template switching introduced a universal primer binding site; the final cDNA contained a unique molecular identifier, enabling accurate counting of TCR cDNA molecules. Specific primers in the conserved constant-segment region were used to synthesize first-strand cDNA for the TCR alpha and beta chains. To control for contamination, each cDNA library was double barcoded with a SMART-Mk sample barcode plus Illumina barcodes. TruSeq adapter sequences along with Illumina sample barcodes were introduced in two successive PCR steps. TCR alpha and beta cDNA libraries were sequenced on the Illumina HiSeq platform with custom primers. The original pipeline was this. MiGEC was used to process raw reads and extract unique molecular identifiers, and MiXCR was used to find CDR3 positions. Recombination models were inferred per individual with the repgenHMM and IGoR tools using an EM algorithm. Shared clonotypes were analyzed with the tcR package in R, and sharing was normalized by the product of cloneset sizes. To study raw recombination without the effects of thymic and clonal selection, out-of-frame nonproductive sequences were analyzed. TCRdb passed the public sequencing reads through fastp at Q25 and MiXCR, retaining productive beta sequences. When rows share a CDR3 protein, they turn into one entry using the most common DNA and genes. The V and J calls shown here were made by TCRdb, not taken from the authors' results. Here the sample has 400,000 to 550,000 distinct CDR3 sequences; 20% to 25% occur a single time. Roughly 2.8% of the sample comes from the top ten.

Every donor in the study was a healthy Caucasian. Three pairs of female monozygotic twins, all aged about 18 to 30 years, were included in the twin cohort. Positive isolation kits from Invitrogen were used to isolate CD4+ and CD8+ T cell populations. V trim: 5 bases; J trim: 3 bases; unmatched bases: 8. The CDR3, from cysteine to phenylalanine, totals 16 residues. Of the read, only the CDR3 DNA is kept; its 48 bases are in frame from base 1. What the work shows at the level of the full study, not this receptor alone: Excess twin sharing in beta out-of-frame sequences was weaker because fewer shared sequences lowered the signal-to-noise ratio. Invariant T cells such as MAIT and iNKT could partly confound zero-insertion analyses, although diverse VJ usage argued against such confounding for most clonotypes. Out-of-frame TCR alpha sharing in monozygotic twins was systematically underestimated by recombination models, whereas sharing between unrelated individuals was in agreement with the recombination models. Out-of-frame TCR alpha sequences shared between twins showed an excess of low generation-probability sequences compared with coincidental sharing between unrelated individuals. Because the same donors could not be followed over many years, conclusions were based on cross-sectional statistical analysis. Fewer insertions were carried by abundant cord blood beta clonotypes, a similar but weaker trend appeared in young adult naive repertoires, and no such trend appeared in memory repertoires.

Of note for this clonotype: Its binding antigen is unknown. Base qualities are not provided; no much larger clone lies one nucleotide away.

These records were also assigned to another study, of T cells expressing NK-cell markers. The second study reports: TCR beta-chain repertoires were profiled in sorted CD3+CD56+NKG2C+, CD3+CD56+NKG2C- and CD3+CD56-NKG2C+ T-cell subsets from several donors. Of the eight sequenced donors, seven were found to be HCMV-seropositive and one was found to be HCMV-seronegative. To restrict sorting to alphabetaTCR-expressing T cells, an anti-gammadeltaTCR antibody was added in several experiments. In six donors, the dominant CD3+CD56+NKG2C+ clonotypes were among the top 10 CD8+ clonotypes and accounted for about 1.0-7.5% of CD8+ T cells. Those dominant clonotypes were again the most abundant among CD3+CD56-NKG2C+ cells in a handful of donors, at about 25-65%. Whether the expanded NKG2C-expressing T cell clones were specific for HCMV antigens remained unclear. Randomly selected healthy volunteers, three men and five women, were used as the eight sequenced donors. HCMV serostatus was determined by detecting HCMV-specific IgG in serum with a commercial ELISA kit. Reads were demultiplexed and grouped by UMI with MIGEC, and clonotypes were assembled and quantified with MiTCR. To remove erroneous sequences, TCR cDNA sequences were retained only when supported by two or more reads. The tcR package was used for downstream repertoire analysis, and clonotypes were matched across fractions by CDR3 nucleotide sequence plus V segment. VDJmatch was used to annotate antigen specificity against VDJdb, with one amino acid substitution in CDR3 permitted.

This sequence was found in a woman between 18 and 29 years old in good health. The V and J genes are TRBV12-3 or TRBV12-4 and TRBJ2-4; 9 middle bases align to TRBD1. The sample taken for sequencing was CD4+ T cells sorted from blood. For the CDR3, the sequence is CASSPRTGDSKNIQYF. DNA sequence: TGTGCCAGCAGTCCGCGGACAGGGGATAGCAAAAACATTCAGTACTTC.